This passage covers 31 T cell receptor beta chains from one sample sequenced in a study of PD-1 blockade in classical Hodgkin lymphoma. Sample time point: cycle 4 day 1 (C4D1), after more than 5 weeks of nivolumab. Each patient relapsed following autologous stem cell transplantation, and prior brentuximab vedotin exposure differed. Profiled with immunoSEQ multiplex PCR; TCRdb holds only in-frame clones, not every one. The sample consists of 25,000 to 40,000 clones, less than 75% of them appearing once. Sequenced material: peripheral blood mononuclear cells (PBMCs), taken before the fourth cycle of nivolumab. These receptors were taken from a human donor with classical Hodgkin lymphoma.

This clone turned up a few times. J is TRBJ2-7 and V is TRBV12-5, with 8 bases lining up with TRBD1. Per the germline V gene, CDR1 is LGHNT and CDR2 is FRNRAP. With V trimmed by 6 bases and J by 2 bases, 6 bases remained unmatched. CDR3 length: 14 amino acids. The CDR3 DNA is TGTGCTAGTGGCAGGGGGCGCGAACCCTACGAGCAGTACTTC. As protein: CASGRGREPYEQYF.

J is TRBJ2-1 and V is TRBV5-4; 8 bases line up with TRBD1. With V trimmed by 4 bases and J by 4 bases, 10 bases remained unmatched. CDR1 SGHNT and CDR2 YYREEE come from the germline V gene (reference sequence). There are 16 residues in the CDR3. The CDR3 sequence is CASSDRQGREYNEQFF. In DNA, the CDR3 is TGTGCCAGCAGCGACAGACAGGGGAGAGAATACAATGAGCAGTTCTTC.

As DNA, the CDR3 is TGTGCCAGCAGCTTAACACTAGCGGCCTACAATGAGCAGTTCTTC. Its protein product is CASSLTLAAYNEQFF. The chain links TRBV7-9 to TRBJ2-1; 8 bases are a match to TRBD2. Germline V lookup: CDR1 SEHNR, CDR2 FQNEAQ (reference sequence). The trim removed 2 bases at V and 2 bases at J, leaving 2 bases unmatched. The CDR3 is 15 residues long. The whole variable domain, remainder taken from reference TRBV7-9 and TRBJ2-1, is DTGVSQNPRHKITKRGQNVTFRCDPISEHNRLYWYRQTLGQGPEFLTYFQNEAQLEKSRLLSDRFSAERPKGSFSTLEIQRTEQGDSAMYLCASSLTLAAYNEQFFGPGTRLTVL.

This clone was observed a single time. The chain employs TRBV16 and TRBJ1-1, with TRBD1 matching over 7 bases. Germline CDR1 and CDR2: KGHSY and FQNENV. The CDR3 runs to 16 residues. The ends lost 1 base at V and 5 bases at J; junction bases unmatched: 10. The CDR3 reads CASSQLEQGLGTEAFF. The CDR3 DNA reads TGTGCCAGCAGCCAATTGGAACAGGGGCTTGGAACTGAAGCTTTCTTT. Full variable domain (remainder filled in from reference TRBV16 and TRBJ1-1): GEEVAQTPKHLVRGEGQKAKLYCAPIKGHSYVFWYQQVLKNEFKFLISFQNENVFDETGMPKERFSAKCLPNSPCSLEIQATKLEDSAVYFCASSQLEQGLGTEAFFGQGTRLTVV.

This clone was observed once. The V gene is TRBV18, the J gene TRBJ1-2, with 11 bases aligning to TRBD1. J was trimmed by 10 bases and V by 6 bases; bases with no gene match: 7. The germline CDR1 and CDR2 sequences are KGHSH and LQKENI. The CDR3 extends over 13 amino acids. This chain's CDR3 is CASSLGTGGYYTF. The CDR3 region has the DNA TGTGCCAGCTCCCTAGGGACAGGGGGTTACTACACCTTC.

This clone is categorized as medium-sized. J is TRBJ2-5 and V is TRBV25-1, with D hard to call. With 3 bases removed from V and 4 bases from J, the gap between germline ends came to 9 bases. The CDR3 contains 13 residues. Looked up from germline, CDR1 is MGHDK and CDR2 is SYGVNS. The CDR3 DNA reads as TGTGCCAGCAGTGACACGCTAGGAGAGACCCAGTACTTC. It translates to CASSDTLGETQYF. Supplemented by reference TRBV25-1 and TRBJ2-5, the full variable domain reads EADIYQTPRYLVIGTGKKITLECSQTMGHDKMYWYQQDPGMELHLIHYSYGVNSTEKGDLSSESTVSRIRTEHFPLTLESARPSHTSQYLCASSDTLGETQYFGPGTRLLVL.

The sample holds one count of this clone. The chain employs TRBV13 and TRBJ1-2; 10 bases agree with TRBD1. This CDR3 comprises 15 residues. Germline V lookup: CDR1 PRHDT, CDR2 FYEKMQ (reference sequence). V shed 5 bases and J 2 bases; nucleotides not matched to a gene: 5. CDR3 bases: TGTGCCAGCAGCCAACCGGGACAGGGGAACTATGGCTACACCTTC. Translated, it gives CASSQPGQGNYGYTF.

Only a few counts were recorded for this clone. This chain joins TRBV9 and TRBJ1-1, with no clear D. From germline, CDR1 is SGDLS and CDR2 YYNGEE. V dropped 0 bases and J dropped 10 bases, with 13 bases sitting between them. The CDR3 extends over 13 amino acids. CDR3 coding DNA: TGTGCCAGCAGCGTAGCTCTAAGGGAGGCAGCTTTCTTT. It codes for CASSVALREAAFF.

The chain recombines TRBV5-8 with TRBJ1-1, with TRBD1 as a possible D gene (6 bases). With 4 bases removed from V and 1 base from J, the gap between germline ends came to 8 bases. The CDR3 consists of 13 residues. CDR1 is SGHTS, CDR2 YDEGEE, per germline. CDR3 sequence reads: CASSLRGNTEAFF. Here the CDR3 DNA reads TGTGCCAGCAGCCTCAGGGGGAACACTGAAGCTTTCTTT.

CDR3 sequence: CSVEGGTLKGSEAFF. CDR3 nucleotide sequence: TGCAGCGTTGAAGGGGGTACTCTAAAGGGGTCTGAAGCTTTCTTT. V and J are TRBV29-1 and TRBJ1-1; a possible D gene is TRBD1 (5 bases). Between the trimmed V and J ends, which lost 1 base and 6 bases, there was a span of 18 bases. The CDR3 is 15 residues long. The V gene's germline CDR1 is SQVTM and CDR2 ANQGSEA.

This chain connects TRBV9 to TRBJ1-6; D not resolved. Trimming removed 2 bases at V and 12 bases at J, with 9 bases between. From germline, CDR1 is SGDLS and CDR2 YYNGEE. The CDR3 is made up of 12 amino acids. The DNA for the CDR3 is TGTGCCAGCAGCGTTATCGGTGGACCCCTCCACTTT. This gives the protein CASSVIGGPLHF.

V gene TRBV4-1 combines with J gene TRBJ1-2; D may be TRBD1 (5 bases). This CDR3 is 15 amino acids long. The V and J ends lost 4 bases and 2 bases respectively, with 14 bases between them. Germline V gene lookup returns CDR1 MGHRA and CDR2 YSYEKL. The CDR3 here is CASSRLGRDNYGYTF. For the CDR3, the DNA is TGCGCCAGCAGCCGCCTTGGCAGGGACAACTATGGCTACACCTTC.

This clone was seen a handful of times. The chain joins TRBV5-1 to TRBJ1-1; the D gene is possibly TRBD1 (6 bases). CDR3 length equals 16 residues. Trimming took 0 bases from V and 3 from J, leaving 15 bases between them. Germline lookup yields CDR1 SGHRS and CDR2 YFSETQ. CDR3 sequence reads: CASSLDRVVSYTEAFF. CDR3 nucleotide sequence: TGCGCCAGCAGCTTGGACAGGGTGGTAAGTTACACTGAAGCTTTCTTT.

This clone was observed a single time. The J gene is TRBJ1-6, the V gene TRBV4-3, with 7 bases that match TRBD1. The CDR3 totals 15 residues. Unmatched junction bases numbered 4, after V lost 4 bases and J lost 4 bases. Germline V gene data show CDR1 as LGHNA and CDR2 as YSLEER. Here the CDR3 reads CASSRGQEYNSPLHF. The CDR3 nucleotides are TGCGCCAGCAGCCGAGGACAGGAGTATAATTCACCCCTCCACTTT.

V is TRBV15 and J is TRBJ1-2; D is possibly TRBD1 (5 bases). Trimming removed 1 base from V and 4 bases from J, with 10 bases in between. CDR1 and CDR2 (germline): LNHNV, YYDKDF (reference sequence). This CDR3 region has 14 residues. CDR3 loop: CATSRAGQGYGYTF. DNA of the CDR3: TGTGCCACCAGCAGAGCAGGTCAGGGCTATGGCTACACCTTC. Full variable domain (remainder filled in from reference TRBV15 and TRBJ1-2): DAMVIQNPRYQVTQFGKPVTLSCSQTLNHNVMYWYQQKSSQAPKLLFHYYDKDFNNEADTPDNFQSRRPNTSFCFLDIRSPGLGDTAMYLCATSRAGQGYGYTFGSGTRLTVV.

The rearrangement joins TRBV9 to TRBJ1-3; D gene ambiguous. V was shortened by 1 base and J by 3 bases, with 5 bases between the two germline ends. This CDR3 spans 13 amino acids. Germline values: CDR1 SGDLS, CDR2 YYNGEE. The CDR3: CASSVNIGNTIYF. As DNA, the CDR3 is TGTGCCAGCAGCGTAAATATTGGAAACACCATATATTTT.

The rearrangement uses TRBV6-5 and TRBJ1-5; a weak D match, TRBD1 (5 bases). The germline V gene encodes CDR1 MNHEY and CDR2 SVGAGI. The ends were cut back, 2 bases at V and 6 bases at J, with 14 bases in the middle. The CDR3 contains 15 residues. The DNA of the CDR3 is TGTGCCAGCAGTTACGGAGCAGGGTACCCTCAGCCCCAGCATTTT. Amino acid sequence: CASSYGAGYPQPQHF.

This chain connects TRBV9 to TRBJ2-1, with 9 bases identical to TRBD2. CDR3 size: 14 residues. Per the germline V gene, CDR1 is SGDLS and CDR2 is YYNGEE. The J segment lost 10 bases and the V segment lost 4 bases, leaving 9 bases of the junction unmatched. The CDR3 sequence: CASSPGTSSGEQFF. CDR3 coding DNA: TGTGCCAGCAGCCCCGGGACTAGCTCGGGCGAGCAGTTCTTC.

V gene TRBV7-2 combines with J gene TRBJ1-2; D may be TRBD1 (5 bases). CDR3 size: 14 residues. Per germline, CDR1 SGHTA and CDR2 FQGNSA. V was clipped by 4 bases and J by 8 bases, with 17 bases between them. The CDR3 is CASSSGPTWGGYTF. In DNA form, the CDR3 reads TGTGCCAGCAGCTCGGGACCGACCTGGGGCGGCTACACCTTC.

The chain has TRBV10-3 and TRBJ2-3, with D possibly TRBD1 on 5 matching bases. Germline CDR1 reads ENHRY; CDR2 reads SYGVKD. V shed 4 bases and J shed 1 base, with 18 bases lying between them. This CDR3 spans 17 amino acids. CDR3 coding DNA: TGTGCCATCAGTGCCCGTCAGGGTGGTCAAGGCACAGATACGCAGTATTTT. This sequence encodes CAISARQGGQGTDTQYF.

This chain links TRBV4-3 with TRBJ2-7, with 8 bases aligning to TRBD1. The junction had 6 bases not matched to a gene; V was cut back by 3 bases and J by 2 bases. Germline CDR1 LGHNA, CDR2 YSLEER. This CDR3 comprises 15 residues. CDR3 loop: CASSQKRQGPYEQYF. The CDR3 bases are TGCGCCAGCAGCCAGAAGCGACAGGGGCCCTACGAGCAGTACTTC.

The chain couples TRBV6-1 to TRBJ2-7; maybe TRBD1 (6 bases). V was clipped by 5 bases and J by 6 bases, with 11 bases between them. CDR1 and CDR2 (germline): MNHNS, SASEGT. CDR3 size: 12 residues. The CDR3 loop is CASSLIGGEQYF. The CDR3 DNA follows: TGTGCCAGCAGTTTAATAGGGGGCGAGCAGTACTTC.

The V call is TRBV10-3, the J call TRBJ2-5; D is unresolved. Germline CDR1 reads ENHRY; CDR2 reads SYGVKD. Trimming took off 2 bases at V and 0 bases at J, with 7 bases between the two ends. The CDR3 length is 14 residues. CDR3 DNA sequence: TGTGCCATCAGTGAGCCGCAGGACCAAGAGACCCAGTACTTC. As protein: CAISEPQDQETQYF.

DNA for the CDR3: TGTGCCAGCAGCTTCCATGGTGGCGAAGCTTTCTTT. As protein: CASSFHGGEAFF. The chain is built from TRBV13 and TRBJ1-1; D unclear. Germline V gene data show CDR1 as PRHDT and CDR2 as FYEKMQ (reference sequence). The CDR3 has 12 amino acids. Trimming shortened V by 3 bases and J by 8 bases, and 10 bases separated the two germline ends.

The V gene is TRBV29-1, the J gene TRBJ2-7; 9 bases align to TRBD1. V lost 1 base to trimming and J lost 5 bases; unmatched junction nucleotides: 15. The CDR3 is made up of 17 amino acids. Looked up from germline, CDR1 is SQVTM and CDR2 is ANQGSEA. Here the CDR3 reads CSVEGDVGGTGWDEQYF. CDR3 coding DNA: TGCAGCGTTGAAGGGGATGTAGGCGGGACAGGGTGGGACGAGCAGTACTTC.

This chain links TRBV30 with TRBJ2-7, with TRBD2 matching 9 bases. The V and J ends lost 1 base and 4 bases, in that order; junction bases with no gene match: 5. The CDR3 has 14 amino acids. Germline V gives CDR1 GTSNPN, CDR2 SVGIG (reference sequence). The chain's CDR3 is CAWSGTSDYYEQYF. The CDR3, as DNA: TGTGCCTGGAGTGGGACTAGCGACTATTACGAGCAGTACTTC.

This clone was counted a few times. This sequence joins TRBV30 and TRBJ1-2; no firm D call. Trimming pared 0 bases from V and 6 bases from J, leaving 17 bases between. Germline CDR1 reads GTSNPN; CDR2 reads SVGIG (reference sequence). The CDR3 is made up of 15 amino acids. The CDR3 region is CAWSVSTAGWNGYTF. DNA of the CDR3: TGTGCCTGGAGTGTATCCACGGCGGGGTGGAATGGCTACACCTTC. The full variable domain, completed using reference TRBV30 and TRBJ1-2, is SQTIHQWPATLVQPVGSPLSLECTVEGTSNPNLYWYRQAAGRGLQLLFYSVGIGQISSEVPQNLSASRPQDRQFILSSKKLLLSDSGFYLCAWSVSTAGWNGYTFGSGTRLTVV.

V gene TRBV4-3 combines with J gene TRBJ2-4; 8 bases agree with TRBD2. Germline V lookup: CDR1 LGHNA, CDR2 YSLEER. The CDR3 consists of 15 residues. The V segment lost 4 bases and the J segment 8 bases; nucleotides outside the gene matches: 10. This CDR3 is CASSPGGLVGDIQYF. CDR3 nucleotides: TGCGCCAGCAGCCCCGGGGGACTAGTGGGGGACATTCAGTACTTC.

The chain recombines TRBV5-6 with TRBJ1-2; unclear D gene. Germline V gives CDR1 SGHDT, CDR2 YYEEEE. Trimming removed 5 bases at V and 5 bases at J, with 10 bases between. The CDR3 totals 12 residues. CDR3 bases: TGTGCCAGCAGGCTCTCGTCGTATGGCTACACCTTC. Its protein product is CASRLSSYGYTF.

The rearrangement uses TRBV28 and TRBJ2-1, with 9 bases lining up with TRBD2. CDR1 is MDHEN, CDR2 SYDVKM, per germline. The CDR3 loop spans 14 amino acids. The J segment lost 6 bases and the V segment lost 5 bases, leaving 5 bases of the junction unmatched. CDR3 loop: CASSPLAGINEQFF. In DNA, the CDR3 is TGTGCCAGCAGTCCTCTAGCGGGAATCAATGAGCAGTTCTTC. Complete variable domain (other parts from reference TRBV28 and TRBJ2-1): DVKVTQSSRYLVKRTGEKVFLECVQDMDHENMFWYRQDPGLGLRLIYFSYDVKMKEKGDIPEGYSVSREKKERFSLILESASTNQTSMYLCASSPLAGINEQFFGPGTRLTVL.

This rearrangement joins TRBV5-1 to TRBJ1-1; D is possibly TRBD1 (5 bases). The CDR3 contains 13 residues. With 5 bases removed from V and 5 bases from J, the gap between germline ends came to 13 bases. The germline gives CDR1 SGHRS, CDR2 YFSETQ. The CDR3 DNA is TGCGCCAGCAGTGATCCAGGGAAGACTGAAGCTTTCTTT. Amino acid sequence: CASSDPGKTEAFF.